These 14 T cell receptor beta chains were sequenced from one sample in a study of technical replicates of blood from a few donors. Measured with immunoSEQ multiplex PCR; TCRdb has only the in-frame clones, and not every one. The repertoire includes under 65,000 clones, 70% to 90% of them detected once, and 5% to 5.5% sits in the top ten. Sample: PBMCs. Receptors were obtained from a human donor in good health. Some clones in this sample may be carry-over from other donors' samples.

The chain uses TRBV5-4 and TRBJ2-7; 12 nucleotides match TRBD2. V was pared by 0 bases and J by 5 bases, with 15 bases of the junction left unmatched. Germline V lookup: CDR1 SGHNT, CDR2 YYREEE (reference sequence). The CDR3 consists of 19 residues. CDR3 DNA sequence: TGTGCCAGCAGCTTGGTGACTAGCGGGAGTCTCGGCTATATCCACGAGCAGTACTTC. Its translation is CASSLVTSGSLGYIHEQYF.

The J gene is TRBJ1-2, the V gene TRBV2; D is perhaps TRBD1 (5 bases). V was cut by 9 bases and J by 5 bases, with 13 bases left in between. This CDR3 has 12 amino acids. The germline CDR1 and CDR2 sequences are SNHLY and FYNNEI. CDR3 in amino acids: CARAGLGYGYTF. In DNA, the CDR3 is TGTGCCAGAGCAGGGTTGGGGTATGGCTACACCTTC.

Details on this clone: The sample carries other DNA sequences with the same CDR3. The CDR3 DNA reads as TGCGCCAGCAGCCAAGACCGAACCGGCTCCTACGAGCAGTACTTC. It is translated as CASSQDRTGSYEQYF. V usage is TRBV4-3 and J usage is TRBJ2-7; D not certain. The length of the CDR3 is 15 residues. The germline V gene encodes CDR1 LGHNA and CDR2 YSLEER. V was trimmed by 0 bases and J by 0 bases, leaving 9 bases between them.

A single count supports this clone. The chain has TRBV18 and TRBJ2-7; 11 bases align to TRBD2. The ends lost 3 bases at V and 6 bases at J; junction bases unmatched: 4. This CDR3 contains 14 residues. Germline V lookup: CDR1 KGHSH, CDR2 LQKENI. CDR3 loop: CASSPILAGVEQYF. Here the CDR3 DNA reads TGTGCCAGCTCACCGATACTAGCGGGAGTCGAGCAGTACTTC.

The CDR3 DNA is TGTGCCAGCAGTTACTCGATCGGGAGGCTCGAGCAGTACTTC. It is translated as CASSYSIGRLEQYF. The rearrangement joins TRBV6-5 to TRBJ2-7; TRBD2 matches at 7 bases. The germline V gene encodes CDR1 MNHEY and CDR2 SVGAGI. CDR3 size: 14 residues. V shed 0 bases and J 6 bases; nucleotides not matched to a gene: 5.

The chain carries TRBV10-3 and TRBJ2-3, with D possibly TRBD2 on 5 matching bases. This CDR3 region has 14 residues. The V end was cut by 5 bases, the J end by 5 bases, with 14 bases between. Germline loops: CDR1 ENHRY, CDR2 SYGVKD. The CDR3 protein is CAISTHSEGDTQYF. The CDR3 DNA sequence: TGTGCCATCAGTACACATTCCGAGGGAGATACGCAGTATTTT.

The J gene is TRBJ1-3, the V gene TRBV5-8; possible D gene TRBD1, 5 bases. This CDR3 is built from 15 residues. Trimming removed 4 bases from V and 3 bases from J, with 14 bases in between. Per germline, CDR1 SGHTS and CDR2 YDEGEE. The CDR3: CASSQGWLGGNTIYF. The CDR3 nucleotides read TGTGCCAGCAGCCAGGGTTGGCTGGGTGGAAACACCATATATTTT. The whole variable domain, remainder taken from reference TRBV5-8 and TRBJ1-3, is EAGVTQSPTHLIKTRGQQATLRCSPISGHTSVYWYQQALGLGLQFLLWYDEGEERNRGNFPPRFSGRQFPNYSSELNVNALELEDSALYLCASSQGWLGGNTIYFGEGSWLTVV.

V is TRBV6-6 and J is TRBJ1-2; 7 bases match TRBD1. The CDR3 loop spans 16 amino acids. The germline CDR1 and CDR2 sequences are MNHNY and SVGAGI (reference sequence). V lost 7 bases, J lost 0 bases, and 11 bases stayed unmatched. The CDR3 DNA follows: TGTGCCAGCAAAAAAGGGGGCTGGGGAGCTAACTATGGCTACACCTTC. Its protein is CASKKGGWGANYGYTF.

The chain employs TRBV10-3 and TRBJ1-3; D gene unclear. V lost 2 bases, J lost 2 bases, and 13 bases lay in between. This CDR3 spans 16 amino acids. Germline assignment: CDR1 ENHRY and CDR2 SYGVKD. The CDR3 region has the DNA TGTGCCATCAGTGAGATCCAGACTCGTGCTGGAAACACCATATATTTT. It is translated as CAISEIQTRAGNTIYF.

This chain uses TRBV2 with TRBJ1-5; 9 bases line up with TRBD1. CDR3 length: 13 residues. Germline-derived CDR1 and CDR2 are SNHLY and FYNNEI. The J segment lost 6 bases and the V segment lost 5 bases, leaving 2 bases of the junction unmatched. The CDR3 is CASSTQGAQPQHF. CDR3 nucleotide sequence: TGTGCCAGCAGTACACAGGGGGCTCAGCCCCAGCATTTT.

The gene calls are TRBV5-6 and TRBJ2-5; TRBD2 matches at 11 bases. Germline V lookup: CDR1 SGHDT, CDR2 YYEEEE. The CDR3 is 16 amino acids. Germline trimming cut 4 bases from V and 2 bases from J; bases unmatched to any gene: 7. The CDR3 sequence: CASSLPRLAGQETQYF. The DNA for the CDR3 is TGTGCCAGCAGCCTACCCAGACTAGCGGGGCAAGAGACCCAGTACTTC.

The rearrangement links TRBV12-5 to TRBJ1-6; a possible D gene is TRBD1 (6 bases). Germline-derived CDR1 and CDR2 are LGHNT and FRNRAP. V gave up 8 bases and J gave up 6 bases, with 17 bases separating them. This CDR3 is built from 15 residues. CDR3 nucleotide sequence: TGTGCTAGTAAAGGGGGGGGGTTTGGTAATTCACCCCTCCACTTT. This sequence encodes CASKGGGFGNSPLHF.

The chain links TRBV5-6 to TRBJ2-1; a possible D gene is TRBD1 (6 bases). The CDR3 runs to 14 residues. Germline CDR1 reads SGHDT; CDR2 reads YYEEEE. V was pared by 0 bases and J by 5 bases, with 9 bases between. The CDR3, as DNA: TGTGCCAGCAGCTTGGATGGGACACACAATGAGCAGTTCTTC. This codes for CASSLDGTHNEQFF.

The rearrangement links TRBV19 to TRBJ2-7; maybe TRBD1 (6 bases). The germline V gene has CDR1 LNHDA and CDR2 SQIVND (reference sequence). This CDR3 is 14 amino acids long. Trimming pared 7 bases from V and 0 bases from J, leaving 13 bases between. CDR3 amino acids: CASTSTGSSYEQYF. CDR3 sequence (DNA): TGTGCCAGTACCTCAACAGGGAGCTCCTACGAGCAGTACTTC. The full variable domain, in which reference TRBV19 and TRBJ2-7 provide the parts outside the CDR3, is DGGITQSPKYLFRKEGQNVTLSCEQNLNHDAMYWYRQDPGQGLRLIYYSQIVNDFQKGDIAEGYSVSREKKESFPLTVTSAQKNPTAFYLCASTSTGSSYEQYFGPGTRLTVT.